This record covers a single T cell receptor beta chain. In its sample, this clonotype was seen many times. Its antigen target is currently unknown. Base qualities are not provided; no much larger clone lies one nucleotide away. Ophthalmopathy patients were characterized by moderately to severely active disease, a Clinical Activity Score of at least 3, a NOSPECS grade of at least 4, and a disease duration under 3 months. Patients with other autoimmune diseases, uncontrolled infections, pregnancy or lactation were excluded from the study. Clinical symptoms, serum thyroxine, TRAb, thyroid ultrasound and orbital computed tomography formed the basis of the diagnosis. Ficoll-Paque density gradient centrifugation was used to isolate PBMCs from around 10 ml of fresh peripheral blood. Total RNA was extracted using Trizol reagent, and RNA quality was checked on an Agilent 2100 Bioanalyzer. For repertoire sequencing, TCR beta CDR3 regions were amplified from RNA transcripts. The first round was an RT-PCR using HTBI primers with the Qiagen OneStep RT-PCR kit, and this first round was followed by a second-round multiplex PCR, then size selection and purification. The libraries underwent paired-end sequencing with 100 bp reads on an Illumina HiSeq2000. As for how the authors treated the data: SOAPnuke was used to process the reads, removing any read that contained adapters or uncalled bases, had a mean Phred below 15, or lacked an exact match to the constant primer or identifier. COPE v1.2.5 was used to merge high-quality paired reads. Each unique nucleotide sequence was treated as a clonotype, and MiTCR v1.1 was used to align the clonotypes to the IMGT TRB V, D and J references. The analysis was limited to V-J combinations with a frequency above 0.0001, which together covered 99.2% of repertoires. A TCR clonal expansion and chaos score per V-J combination was defined as the ratio of F50 clonal expansion to chaos observed in the TCRdist matrix. Welch's t-statistics and random forest were used to reduce the features to some 13 V-J combinations, which were then used as input to a naive Bayes classifier. The similarity between thyroid and blood repertoires was quantified using the Morisita-Horn index. TCRdb reprocessed the public reads (quality trimming at Q25 with fastp, clone calling with MiXCR) and kept in-frame beta chains. Each entry is one CDR3 protein sequence, shown with its most common DNA and genes. TCRdb's processing, not the authors', yielded these V and J calls. Counted in this sample were some 520,000 distinct CDR3 sequences; around 15% of them appeared once. 8% to 10% of the sample is taken by the ten largest.

This record comes from a study of Graves' ophthalmopathy and Graves' hyperthyroidism (dated by TCRdb to between 2018 and 2020). A note on the overall study: Peripheral blood was collected before any treatment was given, at the time of initial diagnosis. To explore V-J signatures distinguishing ophthalmopathy from hyperthyroidism, a discovery set of roughly 100 patients (roughly 44 ophthalmopathy, about 57 stable hyperthyroidism) was enrolled. The approximately 100 discovery patients were divided at random into training and test sets in a 7:3 ratio. In roughly six hyperthyroidism patients, the T-cell repertoires found in thyroid tissue were compared with those found in blood. Following sample collection, hyperthyroidism patients were given methimazole at a starting dose of 30 mg daily, and ophthalmopathy patients were given high-dose intravenous methylprednisolone. In total, 135 blood samples were TCR-sequenced: around 42 ophthalmopathy, some 72 hyperthyroidism and about 17 hyperthyroidism-to-ophthalmopathy patients. The study used TCR beta repertoire signatures to distinguish Graves' ophthalmopathy from Graves' hyperthyroidism and to predict progression to ophthalmopathy. For independent validation, a separate cohort was made up of 18 to 20 hyperthyroidism patients plus 17 patients who later progressed from hyperthyroidism to ophthalmopathy.

Germline trimming: 2 bases from V, 4 bases from J; junction bases outside gene matches: 9. The CDR3 covers 17 residues, taking in both the cysteine and the phenylalanine. Just the 51-base CDR3 DNA is kept, in frame starting at base 1. CDR1 and CDR2 are drawn from the germline V gene: KGHSH, LQKENI. Study-wide conclusions, independent of this receptor: In cross-validation, the 13-signature model distinguished ophthalmopathy from stable hyperthyroidism with approximately 88% sensitivity and around 81% specificity, and in the test set the corresponding values were approximately 79% and 70%. In validation, the model predicted ophthalmopathy progression with 70.59% sensitivity and approximately 72% specificity; some 13 predicted patients were CT-confirmed with GO in a median of approximately 6.2 months. No statistical method was used to set the sample size in advance, and the investigators knew which group each participant was assigned to. Among expanded thyroid clonotypes with frequency above 0.001, most also showed up in blood, which suggests that blood repertoires may reflect the thyroid immune response.

The sequenced sample was blood. The receptor was derived from a woman in her 30s with Graves' ophthalmopathy. Donor details come from another sample of the same person, matched by shared clones. Recombination connected TRBV18 to TRBJ1-5; 9 bases in between match TRBD1. The DNA sequence is TGTGCCAGCTCACCATTCCGGACAGGGGATAAGAATCAGCCCCAGCATTTT. Translation gives CASSPFRTGDKNQPQHF.